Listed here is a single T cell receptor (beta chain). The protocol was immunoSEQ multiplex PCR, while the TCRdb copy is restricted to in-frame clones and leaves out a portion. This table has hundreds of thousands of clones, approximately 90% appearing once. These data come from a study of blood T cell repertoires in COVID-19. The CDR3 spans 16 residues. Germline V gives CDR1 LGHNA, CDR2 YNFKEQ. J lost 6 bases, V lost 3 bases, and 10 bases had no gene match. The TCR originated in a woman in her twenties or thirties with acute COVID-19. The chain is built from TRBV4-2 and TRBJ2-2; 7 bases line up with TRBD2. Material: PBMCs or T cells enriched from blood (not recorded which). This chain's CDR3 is CASSQQPTGGSGELFF. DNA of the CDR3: TGTGCCAGCAGCCAGCAACCCACGGGGGGATCCGGGGAGCTGTTTTTT.